The 24 T cell receptor beta chains in this list originate from one sample, sequenced in a study of T-cell reconstitution after alpha-beta-depleted transplantation in children. The TCRbeta library was prepared with unique molecular identifiers. TCRdb independently ran MiXCR on the PCR reads; one entry per CDR3 protein. This table holds 600,000 or so distinct CDR3 sequences, 23% found once. Sequenced material: PBMCs, mostly from graft donor cells, taken 360 days after TCRalphabeta/CD19-depleted stem cell transplant. These TCRs come from a boy in the first two years of life who had a stem cell transplant for acute myeloid leukemia, so the T cells may come from the graft donor.

This clonotype was recorded many times. V and J are TRBV21-1 and TRBJ2-7; the table assigns TRBD1, which was not confirmed against the DNA. TRBV21-1 is shown as a pseudogene. This CDR3 has 18 residues. The CDR3 here is CASSKGLMGPPSSYEQYV. DNA of the CDR3: TGTGCCAGCAGCAAAGGGTTGATGGGCCCCCCCAGCTCCTACGAGCAGTACGTC.

The gene calls are TRBV12-3 or TRBV12-4 and TRBJ1-1; D ambiguous. Trimming shortened V by 1 base and J by 3 bases, and 9 bases separated the two germline ends. This CDR3 has 14 amino acids. CDR3 sequence reads: CASSLGRQDTEAFF. In DNA, the CDR3 is TGTGCCAGCAGTTTAGGGCGCCAAGACACTGAAGCTTTCTTT.

This clonotype showed up many times. This chain links TRBV11-2 with TRBJ2-3; D is undetermined. Per the germline V gene, CDR1 is SGHAT and CDR2 is FQNNGV. V lost 1 base and J 4 bases, leaving 3 bases between the germline ends. CDR3 length: 12 residues. The CDR3 DNA reads as TGTGCCAGCAGCTTAGTAGCAGATACGCAGTATTTT. Its protein product is CASSLVADTQYF.

The table lists this clonotype with many counts. The chain employs TRBV20-1 and TRBJ2-1; 11 nucleotides agree with TRBD2. The CDR3 consists of 14 residues. Looked up from germline, CDR1 is DFQATT and CDR2 is SNEGSKA (reference sequence). CDR3 sequence: CSLLGTSGYNEQFF. The CDR3 DNA reads TGCAGCCTCCTAGGGACTAGCGGTTACAATGAGCAGTTCTTC.

The V and J genes are TRBV6-1 and TRBJ1-1; 8 bases map to TRBD1. V was clipped by 6 bases and J by 4 bases; unmatched bases: 7. CDR1 and CDR2 from the germline V gene are MNHNS and SASEGT. The CDR3 has 14 amino acids. CDR3 sequence: CASRHQGAVTEAFF. CDR3 nucleotide sequence: TGTGCCAGCAGACATCAGGGGGCGGTCACTGAAGCTTTCTTT.

This clonotype has just a few counts. The rearrangement uses TRBV7-9 and TRBJ2-1, with TRBD1 identical over 7 bases. Losses at the gene ends were 10 bases for V and 7 bases for J; bases not matched to a gene: 10. In germline, CDR1 is SEHNR, CDR2 FQNEAQ (reference sequence). CDR3 length: 13 residues. Here the CDR3 DNA reads TGTGCCACACAGGACAGGTCTGCAAATGAGCAGTTCTTC. Translation gives CATQDRSANEQFF.

The J gene is TRBJ2-3, the V gene TRBV12-3 or TRBV12-4; D not certain. Between the trimmed V and J ends, which lost 5 bases and 2 bases, there was a span of 17 bases. The CDR3 totals 16 residues. The CDR3 DNA is TGTGCCAGCAGTCCACCACGGAGTCGCTACACAGATACGCAGTATTTT. It translates to CASSPPRSRYTDTQYF.

This clonotype was picked up many times. The chain carries TRBV12-3 or TRBV12-4 and TRBJ2-1, with 7 bases lining up with TRBD1. The junction had 10 bases not matched to a gene; V was cut back by 5 bases and J by 6 bases. The CDR3 is 15 amino acids. The CDR3 DNA sequence: TGTGCCAGCAGTCCTAATAGGGGGCTGCCCAATGAGCAGTTCTTC. This sequence encodes CASSPNRGLPNEQFF.

This clonotype was found a few times. The V call is TRBV15, the J call TRBJ1-5; D gene unclear. Looked up from germline, CDR1 is LNHNV and CDR2 is YYDKDF (reference sequence). The CDR3 consists of 14 residues. The V and J ends lost 0 bases and 2 bases respectively, with 5 bases between them. The chain's CDR3 is CATSREIRNQPQHF. Here the CDR3 DNA reads TGTGCCACCAGCAGAGAGATCCGCAATCAGCCCCAGCATTTT.

The table lists this clonotype with many counts. V gene TRBV20-1 combines with J gene TRBJ2-5, with unresolved D. Germline lookup yields CDR1 DFQATT and CDR2 SNEGSKA (reference sequence). The CDR3 loop spans 16 amino acids. V gave up 1 base and J gave up 1 base, with 16 bases separating them. CDR3 sequence: CSARVPPHIGQETQYF. The CDR3 DNA sequence: TGCAGTGCTAGAGTGCCCCCCCACATAGGCCAAGAGACCCAGTACTTC.

This clonotype was observed at least ten times. The CDR3, as DNA: TGCAGTGCCGGGGAACAAAAAAACATTCAGTACTTC. Protein sequence: CSAGEQKNIQYF. The chain combines TRBV29-1 with TRBJ2-4; D possibly corresponds to TRBD2 (5 bases). The germline CDR1 and CDR2 sequences are SQVTM and ANQGSEA. The CDR3 spans 12 residues. The full variable domain, rest sourced from reference TRBV29-1 and TRBJ2-4, is SAVISQKPSRDICQRGTSLTIQCQVDSQVTMMFWYRQQPGQSLTLIATANQGSEATYESGFVIDKFPISRPNLTFSTLTVSNMSPEDSSIYLCSAGEQKNIQYFGAGTRLSVL.

This clonotype appeared a few times. J is TRBJ1-1 and V is TRBV6-5; tentative D call: TRBD1 (5 bases). The CDR3 is 16 residues long. V lost 4 bases, J lost 1 base, and 16 bases lay in between. Germline loops: CDR1 MNHEY, CDR2 SVGAGI. The CDR3 nucleotides read TGTGCCAGCAGTTTCCTGGGGCCAGGACCGAACACTGAAGCTTTCTTT. Its protein product is CASSFLGPGPNTEAFF.

This clonotype has just a few counts. The CDR3 sequence: CATSDSGVKAFF. The CDR3, as DNA: TGTGCCACCAGTGATAGCGGGGTGAAAGCTTTCTTT. The V gene is TRBV24-1, the J gene TRBJ1-1; D is unresolved. V lost 3 bases and J lost 9, with 10 bases in between. The CDR3 totals 12 residues. The germline CDR1 and CDR2 sequences are KGHDR and SFDVKD.

This clonotype was counted between two and nine times. The chain employs TRBV20-1 and TRBJ2-7; perhaps TRBD1 as D (6 bases). The germline V and J ends were trimmed by 0 bases and 4 bases, with 7 bases remaining between them. Germline CDR1 reads DFQATT; CDR2 reads SNEGSKA (reference sequence). This CDR3 is 12 amino acids long. The CDR3 DNA reads as TGCAGTGCTAGAGAACAGGGTTACGAGCAGTACTTC. It encodes CSAREQGYEQYF.

The rearrangement joins TRBV6-5 to TRBJ2-3; the D call may be TRBD1 or TRBD2 (5 bases each). The germline CDR1 and CDR2 sequences are MNHEY and SVGAGI. CDR3 length equals 18 residues. V shed 0 bases and J shed 3 bases, with 19 bases lying between them. The CDR3 nucleotides are TGTGCCAGCAGTTACTCGGGTCGGGCTGGGGGAAATACAGATACGCAGTATTTT. Its protein product is CASSYSGRAGGNTDTQYF.

This clonotype came up a few times. The J gene is TRBJ2-7, the V gene TRBV20-1; 8 bases are shared with TRBD2. With V trimmed by 2 bases and J by 4 bases, 7 bases remained unmatched. The CDR3 consists of 14 residues. Germline loops: CDR1 DFQATT, CDR2 SNEGSKA (reference sequence). The DNA for the CDR3 is TGCAGTGCTAGATCGGCCAGCGGGGGTTACGAGCAGTACTTC. Its translation is CSARSASGGYEQYF.

At least ten counts were recorded for this clonotype. J is TRBJ2-5 and V is TRBV29-1; D gene unclear. The CDR3 has 11 amino acids. The germline V and J ends were trimmed by 4 bases and 5 bases, with 8 bases remaining between them. Germline CDR1 SQVTM, CDR2 ANQGSEA. The CDR3 region is CSVGRVETQYF. The CDR3 DNA reads TGCAGCGTTGGAAGAGTGGAGACCCAGTACTTC.

This clonotype was observed a handful of times. The V gene is TRBV29-1, the J gene TRBJ2-1; possibly TRBD1 for D (6 bases). The germline V and J ends were trimmed by 5 bases and 10 bases, with 15 bases remaining between them. The CDR3 is 12 residues long. Germline V gene lookup returns CDR1 SQVTM and CDR2 ANQGSEA. CDR3 nucleotides: TGCAGCGTTAAGAGTTATGGACAGGAGCAGTTCTTC. It encodes CSVKSYGQEQFF.

This clonotype appeared once. CDR3 nucleotide sequence: TGTGCCAGCAGTGAATTGGGACAGGGCCTCACTGAAGCTTTCTTT. Encoded protein: CASSELGQGLTEAFF. This chain uses TRBV6-1 with TRBJ1-1; 9 bases map to TRBD1. Germline CDR1 and CDR2: MNHNS and SASEGT. CDR3 length: 15 residues. The V and J ends lost 2 bases and 4 bases, in that order; junction bases with no gene match: 5.

The CDR3 region is CASNLGSARADTQYF. The CDR3 bases are TGTGCCAGCAACCTTGGTTCGGCCAGGGCAGATACGCAGTATTTT. This chain connects TRBV12-3 or TRBV12-4 to TRBJ2-3; D is possibly TRBD1 (5 bases). The CDR3 extends over 15 amino acids. The V end lost 7 bases, the J end lost 4 bases, and 18 bases lay between the germline ends.

This clonotype has only a few counts. The chain uses TRBV4-2 and TRBJ1-4; D perhaps matches TRBD1 (5 bases). Looked up from germline, CDR1 is LGHNA and CDR2 is YNFKEQ. This CDR3 spans 15 amino acids. Trimming took off 0 bases at V and 10 bases at J, with 15 bases between the two ends. CDR3 loop: CASSQDGGDGAKLFF. DNA of the CDR3: TGTGCCAGCAGCCAAGATGGAGGGGACGGGGCAAAACTGTTTTTT.

This clonotype was observed at least ten times. The chain combines TRBV4-3 with TRBJ2-1; D not certain. Germline assignment: CDR1 LGHNA and CDR2 YSLEER. The CDR3 contains 15 residues. Trimming removed 0 bases from V and 3 bases from J, with 9 bases in between. Here the CDR3 DNA reads TGCGCCAGCAGCCAAGATAGGGCCAGCTACAATGAGCAGTTCTTC. Its protein product is CASSQDRASYNEQFF.

J is TRBJ2-7 and V is TRBV12-3 or TRBV12-4, with 7 bases lining up with TRBD1. The V gene end was trimmed by 6 bases and the J gene end by 0 bases; junction bases not matched to a gene: 8. The CDR3 is made up of 15 amino acids. CDR3 residues: CASSLTGANSYEQYF. CDR3 bases: TGTGCCAGCAGCCTTACAGGGGCGAACTCCTACGAGCAGTACTTC.

This clonotype was seen many times. The gene calls are TRBV6-1 and TRBJ2-1; 10 nucleotides align to TRBD2. In germline, CDR1 is MNHNS, CDR2 SASEGT. Trimming took 6 bases from V and 2 from J; bases not matched to a gene: 7. This CDR3 is 16 amino acids long. The CDR3 spells CASSLSLAGAYNEQFF. In nucleotides, the CDR3 is TGTGCCAGCAGCCTCTCTCTAGCGGGGGCCTACAATGAGCAGTTCTTC.